The TCR beta chain described here comes from a study of T cells in Graves' hyperthyroidism and ophthalmopathy. Amplified TCR beta CDR3 regions derived from RNA transcripts. An initial round of RT-PCR targeting the TCR CDR3 relied on the HTBI primer set. One entry per CDR3 protein results from TCRdb running MiXCR on the multiplex PCR reads. This sample has a few hundred thousand distinct CDR3 sequences; less than 15% occur once, and the top ten carry about 9.1%. This clonotype showed up just a few times. The CDR3 is 14 amino acids. The germline V gene encodes CDR1 SGHDT and CDR2 YYEEEE. With 2 bases clipped from V and 3 bases from J, the junction kept 4 bases outside the gene matches.

The material sequenced was blood. The clonotype was recovered from a young woman with Graves' hyperthyroidism. The chain carries TRBV5-6 and TRBJ2-5; 7 nucleotides line up with TRBD1. CDR3 in amino acids: CASSFRQGKETQYF. The CDR3 region has the DNA TGTGCCAGCAGCTTCCGACAGGGTAAAGAGACCCAGTACTTC.